The sequence of this T cell receptor (beta chain) was determined in a study of shared clonotypes between healthy human individuals. Overall study findings and caveats: Memory subsets had estimated richness that was generally smaller than that of naive subsets. Several donors held about 4.6% of naive CD4 clonotypes in common.

As for this clone: The target antigen is unknown.

Germline CDR1 and CDR2: GTSNPN and SVGIG (reference sequence). Trimming cost V 2 bases and J 7 bases, with 20 bases left between them. The CDR3 consists of 16 residues. This was a deep-level run. How the authors handled the data: Filtering differed for immunoSEQ, which gave only junction sequences without quality scores. Libraries were prepared by immunoSEQ multiplex PCR; TCRdb keeps only in-frame clonotypes and omits some of them. V and J calls plus clone size are reproduced from that table; the DNA served to infer D and trimming. The table records about 2.4 million clones, around nine tenths of them present only once.

The chain uses TRBV30 and TRBJ1-4, with D possibly matching TRBD1 (5 bases). The sequence was obtained from a man younger than 35 in good health. The sample comprised naive CD4+ T cells sorted from blood. Subset here: CD45RA+ positively selected. The CDR3 sequence: CAWSPPVGAGGEKLFF. DNA for the CDR3: TGTGCCTGGAGTCCCCCCGTCGGGGCGGGGGGTGAAAAACTGTTTTTT.